This T cell receptor (beta chain) was identified in a study of shared clonotypes between healthy human individuals. General observations from the study: There were few donors, and this limited the genetic and exposure-history diversity represented. Compared with clonotypes that all four donors shared, non-shared clonotypes had lower generation probabilities.

Turning to this clone: Its cognate antigen is unknown.

Sequenced by immunoSEQ multiplex PCR; TCRdb stores in-frame clones only, minus some. Here the sample spans about 2,500,000 clones, around nine tenths being singletons. V lost 4 bases and J 0 bases, leaving 15 bases between the germline ends. Germline V gene data show CDR1 as SGHNT and CDR2 as YYREEE (reference sequence). This CDR3 has 16 residues. The chain is built from TRBV5-4 and TRBJ2-3, with D tentatively TRBD2 (7 bases). This clonotype was sampled from a man younger than 35 in good health. The sample taken for sequencing was naive CD4+ T cells sorted from blood. Sample subset: CD45RA+ positively selected. The CDR3 DNA sequence: TGTGCCAGCAGCCGAGGGGGGGCCGAGAGCACAGATACGCAGTATTTT. Amino acids: CASSRGGAESTDTQYF.